This T cell receptor (beta chain) was sequenced for a study of OX40 agonist ivuxolimab in advanced cancers. Study-wide context: Three dose-escalation patients had partial responses: one with hepatocellular carcinoma and two with cutaneous melanoma. Study outcomes and limitations: Expanded peripheral T cell antigen specificity was not determined.

The repertoire was sequenced with immunoSEQ multiplex PCR; TCRdb's copy has only in-frame clones and lacks some. This sample has about 15,000 clones, with roughly four fifths found just once. V was clipped by 1 base and J by 1 base, with 17 bases between them. Germline loops: CDR1 SGDLS, CDR2 YYNGEE. This CDR3 has 18 residues. Of note for this clone: What it binds is not known.

The starting material was CD4+ or CD8+ T cells sorted from blood, obtained in a trial of the OX40 agonist ivuxolimab. This sequence originates from an adult with an advanced solid tumor such as melanoma, head and neck, liver or kidney cancer. V and J are TRBV9 and TRBJ2-2; tentative D call: TRBD1 (6 bases). In DNA, the CDR3 is TGTGCCAGCAGCGTATCCAGGGGACGTATCCGGAACACCGGGGAGCTGTTTTTT. Protein product: CASSVSRGRIRNTGELFF.